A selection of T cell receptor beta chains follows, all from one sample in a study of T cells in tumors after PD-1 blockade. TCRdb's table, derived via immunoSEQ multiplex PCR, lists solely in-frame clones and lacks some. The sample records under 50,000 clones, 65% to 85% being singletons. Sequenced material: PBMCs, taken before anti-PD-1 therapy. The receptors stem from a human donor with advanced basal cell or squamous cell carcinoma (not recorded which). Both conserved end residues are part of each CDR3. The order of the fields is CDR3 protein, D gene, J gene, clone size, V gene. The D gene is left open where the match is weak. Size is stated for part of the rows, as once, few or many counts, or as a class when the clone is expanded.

CDR3 protein: CASTGGRANNQPQHF
D gene: -
J gene: TRBJ1-5
clone size: few
V gene: TRBV6-4

CDR3 protein: CASSRGYEQYF
D gene: -
J gene: TRBJ2-7
clone size: -
V gene: TRBV12-3/TRBV12-4

CDR3 protein: CATSDPHSGIDEQYF
D gene: TRBD2
J gene: TRBJ2-7
clone size: -
V gene: TRBV24-1

CDR3 protein: CASSPRTGLTGELFF
D gene: TRBD1
J gene: TRBJ2-2
clone size: -
V gene: TRBV6-5

CDR3 protein: CASCRANQPQHF
D gene: -
J gene: TRBJ1-5
clone size: -
V gene: TRBV6-6

CDR3 protein: CASSGGTSNEKLFF
D gene: -
J gene: TRBJ1-4
clone size: -
V gene: TRBV9

CDR3 protein: CASSLRAGANTEAFF
D gene: -
J gene: TRBJ1-1
clone size: few
V gene: TRBV7-9

CDR3 protein: CASSPGTRRYEQYF
D gene: -
J gene: TRBJ2-7
clone size: -
V gene: TRBV13

CDR3 protein: CASSPPENYEQYF
D gene: -
J gene: TRBJ2-7
clone size: -
V gene: TRBV18

CDR3 protein: CATSRDGVRTDTQYF
D gene: -
J gene: TRBJ2-3
clone size: -
V gene: TRBV15

CDR3 protein: CASSLGRTGYPPPLHF
D gene: TRBD1
J gene: TRBJ1-6
clone size: -
V gene: TRBV5-6

CDR3 protein: CASSLSGQGPYEQYF
D gene: TRBD1
J gene: TRBJ2-7
clone size: -
V gene: TRBV27

CDR3 protein: CASSLIGATNEKLFF
D gene: -
J gene: TRBJ1-4
clone size: -
V gene: TRBV28

CDR3 protein: CATSDFGTGRNNEQFF
D gene: TRBD1
J gene: TRBJ2-1
clone size: -
V gene: TRBV24-1

CDR3 protein: CASSQQGNGYTF
D gene: TRBD1
J gene: TRBJ1-2
clone size: -
V gene: TRBV19

CDR3 protein: CASSLETQYF
D gene: -
J gene: TRBJ2-5
clone size: -
V gene: TRBV18

CDR3 protein: CASAPGLNTDTQYF
D gene: -
J gene: TRBJ2-3
clone size: -
V gene: TRBV2

CDR3 protein: CASRTSPGGLWEQYF
D gene: TRBD2
J gene: TRBJ2-7
clone size: once
V gene: TRBV6-5

CDR3 protein: CASSPRPQGAYGYTF
D gene: -
J gene: TRBJ1-2
clone size: -
V gene: TRBV28

CDR3 protein: CASSLFWIAGDGDTQYF
D gene: TRBD2
J gene: TRBJ2-3
clone size: -
V gene: TRBV11-3

CDR3 protein: CASSTLRENTGELFF
D gene: -
J gene: TRBJ2-2
clone size: once
V gene: TRBV5-6

CDR3 protein: CASSWTGGYYGYTF
D gene: TRBD1
J gene: TRBJ1-2
clone size: -
V gene: TRBV5-8

CDR3 protein: CASSATQGGAGNIQYF
D gene: -
J gene: TRBJ2-4
clone size: -
V gene: TRBV9

CDR3 protein: CASSLSHPGAQNIQYF
D gene: -
J gene: TRBJ2-4
clone size: -
V gene: TRBV27

CDR3 protein: CASSLDGREGKDEQFF
D gene: TRBD2
J gene: TRBJ2-1
clone size: -
V gene: TRBV11-3

CDR3 protein: CASRYRDRVFDEQFF
D gene: TRBD1
J gene: TRBJ2-1
clone size: -
V gene: TRBV2

CDR3 protein: CATSDLKGGETQYF
D gene: -
J gene: TRBJ2-5
clone size: -
V gene: TRBV24-1

CDR3 protein: CAGNPGAGEQYF
D gene: -
J gene: TRBJ2-7
clone size: -
V gene: TRBV6-5

CDR3 protein: CASSGRDRVPEAFF
D gene: TRBD1
J gene: TRBJ1-1
clone size: -
V gene: TRBV3-1/TRBV3-2

CDR3 protein: CSIRERNYEQYF
D gene: -
J gene: TRBJ2-7
clone size: -
V gene: TRBV29-1

CDR3 protein: CASSESSGSTVTQYF
D gene: TRBD2
J gene: TRBJ2-3
clone size: -
V gene: TRBV2

CDR3 protein: CASSAHAGLPTDTQYF
D gene: TRBD2
J gene: TRBJ2-3
clone size: -
V gene: TRBV6-1

CDR3 protein: CATRGAGLNQPQHF
D gene: -
J gene: TRBJ1-5
clone size: few
V gene: TRBV24-1